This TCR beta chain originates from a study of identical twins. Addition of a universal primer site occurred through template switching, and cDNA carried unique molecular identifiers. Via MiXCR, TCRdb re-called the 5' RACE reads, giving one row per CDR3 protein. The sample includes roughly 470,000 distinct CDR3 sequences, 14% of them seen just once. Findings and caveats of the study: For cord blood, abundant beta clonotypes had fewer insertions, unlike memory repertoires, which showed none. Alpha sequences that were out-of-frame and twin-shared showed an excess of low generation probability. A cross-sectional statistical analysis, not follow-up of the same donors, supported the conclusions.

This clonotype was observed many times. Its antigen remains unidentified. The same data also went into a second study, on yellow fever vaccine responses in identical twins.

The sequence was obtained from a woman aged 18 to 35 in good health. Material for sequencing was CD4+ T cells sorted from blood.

The CDR3 sequence: CASSLVYQETQYF. CDR3 nucleotides: TGTGCCAGCAGCTTAGTCTACCAAGAGACCCAGTACTTC. This chain links TRBV7-3 with TRBJ2-5; D is unresolved. Deletions cut 2 bases from V and 0 bases from J, with 4 bases between. The CDR3 covers 13 residues. Germline V gene data show CDR1 as SGHTA and CDR2 as FQGTGA.